This T cell receptor (beta chain) originates from a study of T cell repertoires in cytomegalovirus infection (dated by TCRdb to between 2019 and 2020). Describing the broader study: Donor HLA type was relevant to the analysis, as public TCR beta signatures indicated carriage of CMV infection together with the matching HLA type. Broad study findings and their caveats: The ex vivo response was dominated by HLA-C-restricted CMV-specific TCR beta clonotypes, and the single most frequent clonotype in two of eight donors was supplied by these HLA-C-restricted clonotypes. Carriers of CMV infection plus the relevant HLA type were discriminated by the cumulative frequency of public TCR beta family members in the study cohort and in an independent roughly 370-donor cohort.

This clonotype was observed at least ten times. Its antigen remains unidentified. Base-call qualities are not available, and no considerably larger clone is one nucleotide away. The V end gives up 4 bases and the J end 1 base, leaving 2 bases in the junction not matched to a gene. From the cysteine through the phenylalanine, the CDR3 covers 15 amino acids. CDR3 DNA is the only sequence kept; it has 45 bases, read in frame from the first base. Taken from the germline V gene, the CDR1 and CDR2 loops are KGHSH and LQKENI. The instrument was an Illumina HiSeq 1500. TCRdb ran its own pipeline on the public reads, namely fastp trimming at Q25 and MiXCR clone calling, and kept in-frame beta chains. Each record represents a unique CDR3 protein, reported with the most common genes and DNA among its rows. The sample table records about 210,000 distinct CDR3 sequences; 6.5% of these occur just once. Together, the top ten hold under 7.5% of the sample.

Here the chain combines TRBV18 and TRBJ1-3, with 9 bases aligning to TRBD1. The sequenced sample consisted of PBMCs. This sequence was found in a human donor in good health (CMV status not recorded). Some clones in this sample may be carry-over from other donors' samples. The CDR3 here reads CASSRDRASGNTIYF. The DNA sequence is TGTGCCAGCTCACGGGACAGGGCGTCTGGAAACACCATATATTTT.